Listed below are T cell receptor beta chains from one sample, sequenced in a study of neoadjuvant nivolumab and ipilimumab in lung cancer. Repertoires were generated with immunoSEQ multiplex PCR, while TCRdb's copy carries only in-frame clones and drops some. In the table there are about 19,000 clones, about 87% of which are singletons. The input for sequencing was peripheral blood, taken before neoadjuvant nivolumab, alone or with ipilimumab. The source is an adult with non-small cell lung cancer. The conserved cysteine and the conserved F or W are not part of the CDR3 here. Fields, in order: clone size, J gene, V gene, CDR3 protein. The listing skips clone size in some rows; elsewhere it reads once, few, many or a size class.

. | TRBJ1-3 | TRBV5-1 | ASSSGTEYSSGNTIY
. | TRBJ2-1 | TRBV4-2 | ASSQEEVGEQF
. | TRBJ2-1 | TRBV5-1 | ASSLLTSGKSSYNEQF
. | TRBJ2-7 | TRBV28 | AHNGQGNYEQY
. | TRBJ1-2 | TRBV13 | ASSLWAANYGYT
. | TRBJ1-2 | TRBV29-1 | SVQGAYGYT
. | TRBJ2-3 | TRBV7-9 | ASSFHTDTQY
. | TRBJ1-1 | TRBV30 | AWSVEKTGGSEAF
. | TRBJ1-3 | TRBV7-2 | ASSPGVTSGNTIY
. | TRBJ2-1 | TRBV6-6 | ASTLQTGSYNEQF
few | TRBJ2-1 | TRBV5-1 | ASSLVGQQYNEQF
. | TRBJ1-5 | TRBV28 | ASSLSGNSNQPQH
. | TRBJ2-7 | TRBV7-2 | ASSHPGTPYEQY
. | TRBJ2-3 | TRBV7-2 | ASSLQGSRTDTQY
. | TRBJ2-7 | TRBV5-3 | ARSLGQSAYEQY
. | TRBJ2-2 | TRBV18 | ASFGTVDTGELF
once | TRBJ2-7 | TRBV4-1 | ASSQGVGLPLF
. | TRBJ1-1 | TRBV25-1 | ASSDPGTGLGTEAF
. | TRBJ2-2 | TRBV15 | ATSLAGGTGELF
. | TRBJ2-3 | TRBV28 | ASSPPLGGADTQY
once | TRBJ1-2 | TRBV9 | ASSSTPAGGYGYT
. | TRBJ2-7 | TRBV5-1 | ASSLAGGRDEQY
. | TRBJ2-2 | TRBV7-9 | ASSFSASEWGELF
. | TRBJ2-7 | TRBV9 | ASSVAIGTTYEQY
. | TRBJ1-4 | TRBV4-1 | ASSQEGTGNEKLF
. | TRBJ1-2 | TRBV6-6 | ASSQPTASGNYGYT
. | TRBJ1-1 | TRBV4-3 | ASSPLGHTEAF
. | TRBJ2-7 | TRBV10-1 | ASSEPPLGEQY
. | TRBJ1-1 | TRBV7-2 | ASSLGRGNTEAF
. | TRBJ2-3 | TRBV10-2 | ASGGGRTDTQY
few | TRBJ2-1 | TRBV7-9 | ASSLVVGEQF
. | TRBJ2-7 | TRBV5-6 | ASSLVGDLNHEQY
. | TRBJ2-7 | TRBV7-6 | ASSPSGRVGEQY
once | TRBJ2-7 | TRBV6-5 | ASSYRRGSLYEQY
. | TRBJ1-5 | TRBV25-1 | ASSESGGANQPQH
. | TRBJ1-1 | TRBV5-1 | ASSLTGLPNEAF
. | TRBJ2-5 | TRBV29-1 | SVTTGQETQY
. | TRBJ2-7 | TRBV2 | ASSVTGGADEQY
. | TRBJ1-1 | TRBV18 | ASSSGTNTEAF
. | TRBJ1-4 | TRBV5-6 | ASSTHHRGREGKLF
. | TRBJ1-3 | TRBV14 | ASSQTNRNTIY
. | TRBJ2-7 | TRBV5-1 | ASSWGDTLREQY
. | TRBJ2-7 | TRBV18 | ASSPIHDPSYEQY
. | TRBJ1-2 | TRBV25-1 | ASSESLEGGIHGYT
. | TRBJ1-2 | TRBV6-1 | ASSLDRNYGYT
. | TRBJ2-7 | TRBV30 | AWSKGELWDEQY
. | TRBJ2-7 | TRBV18 | ASSQTLESYEQY
. | TRBJ1-1 | TRBV5-1 | ASSLTTGTEAF
. | TRBJ1-5 | TRBV4-1 | ASSQEQGSGQPQH
. | TRBJ2-7 | TRBV5-1 | ASSLETGGSYEQY
once | TRBJ2-7 | TRBV7-9 | ASSLVGTYEQY